What follows are 24 T cell receptor beta chains derived from one specimen sequenced in a study of blood T cell repertoires in COVID-19. Assay used: immunoSEQ multiplex PCR; TCRdb lists only in-frame clones, some missing. The profile shows approximately 330,000 clones, approximately 90% of them singletons. Sequencing was done on a sample of peripheral blood. The receptors originated from a man aged 25-45 years with COVID-19, enrolled during active disease.

This rearrangement joins TRBV7-2 to TRBJ2-1, with 9 bases aligning to TRBD1. Unmatched junction bases numbered 10, after V lost 5 bases and J lost 8 bases. CDR3 length: 15 amino acids. The germline V gene has CDR1 SGHTA and CDR2 FQGNSA. In DNA form, the CDR3 reads TGTGCCAGCAGCCCGGGACAGGGTTCGACCGATGAGCAGTTCTTC. This encodes CASSPGQGSTDEQFF.

This rearrangement joins TRBV2 to TRBJ2-7, with TRBD1 identical over 11 bases. CDR1 is SNHLY, CDR2 FYNNEI, per germline. Trimming cost V 7 bases and J 6 bases; bases outside gene matches: 11. CDR3 size: 15 residues. CDR3 amino acids: CASKWTGGAQAEQYF. The CDR3 bases are TGTGCCAGCAAGTGGACAGGGGGCGCGCAAGCCGAGCAGTACTTC.

This chain connects TRBV11-1 to TRBJ2-7; 7 nucleotides match TRBD1. The CDR3 runs to 14 residues. Germline V gene sequence: CDR1 SGHAT, CDR2 FQDESV (reference sequence). The ends lost 5 bases at V and 2 bases at J; junction bases unmatched: 6. CDR3 loop: CASSPDRAPYEQYF. CDR3 nucleotides: TGTGCCAGCAGCCCCGACAGGGCCCCCTACGAGCAGTACTTC.

This chain connects TRBV19 to TRBJ2-2, with a weak D call TRBD1 (5 bases). The germline CDR1 and CDR2 sequences are LNHDA and SQIVND (reference sequence). The CDR3 runs to 17 residues. V was trimmed by 4 bases and J by 0 bases, leaving 15 bases between them. CDR3 nucleotides: TGTGCCAGTAGTACCTGGGGCTCATCCCCGAACACCGGGGAGCTGTTTTTT. Its protein is CASSTWGSSPNTGELFF.

V is TRBV2 and J is TRBJ1-1; the D is unclear. CDR1 is SNHLY and CDR2 is FYNNEI in the germline V gene. This CDR3 spans 14 amino acids. Trimming took off 6 bases at V and 0 bases at J, with 11 bases between the two ends. The CDR3 loop is CASSSAGLNTEAFF. The CDR3 DNA is TGTGCCAGCAGCTCCGCGGGGTTGAACACTGAAGCTTTCTTT.

The V call is TRBV7-9, the J call TRBJ1-1; D gene ambiguous. The V gene lost 7 bases and the J gene lost 3 bases, with 15 bases spanning the gap. The CDR3 extends over 14 amino acids. The germline gives CDR1 SEHNR, CDR2 FQNEAQ (reference sequence). CDR3 protein: CASNARYGDTEAFF. CDR3 sequence (DNA): TGTGCCAGCAACGCTCGGTACGGGGACACTGAAGCTTTCTTT.

The chain couples TRBV3-1 (or the pseudogene TRBV3-2) to TRBJ2-7; a weak D match, TRBD1 (6 bases). Trimming took off 0 bases at V and 6 bases at J, with 12 bases between the two ends. In germline, CDR1 is LGHDT, CDR2 YNNKEL (reference sequence). The CDR3 totals 14 residues. Here the CDR3 reads CASSQEQGSGEQYF. The CDR3 DNA reads as TGTGCCAGCAGCCAAGAGCAGGGGTCGGGCGAGCAGTACTTC.

This chain uses TRBV7-9 with TRBJ2-1, with 8 bases matching TRBD1. The CDR3 extends over 16 amino acids. After removal of 5 bases from V and 2 bases from J, the junction contained 8 bases not matched to a gene. CDR1 is SEHNR, CDR2 FQNEAQ, per germline (reference sequence). In DNA, the CDR3 is TGTGCCAGCAGCGGGCCGGGACAGGATACCTACAATGAGCAGTTCTTC. Translating it yields CASSGPGQDTYNEQFF.

V is TRBV6-6 and J is TRBJ2-7; 11 positions agree with TRBD2. This CDR3 is 15 amino acids long. The junction had 9 bases not matched to a gene; V was cut back by 8 bases and J by 3 bases. CDR1 is MNHNY, CDR2 SVGAGI, per germline (reference sequence). CDR3 DNA: TGTGCCAGCGGCCTATCCGGGACTAGCGGCTACGAGCAGTACTTC. Translated, it gives CASGLSGTSGYEQYF.

The chain has TRBV18 and TRBJ2-7, with 10 bases matching TRBD1. CDR3 size: 14 residues. Unmatched junction bases numbered 5, after V lost 2 bases and J lost 7 bases. Germline lookup yields CDR1 KGHSH and CDR2 LQKENI. The CDR3 DNA reads TGTGCCAGCTCACCAGGGACAGGGGCGTGGGAGCAGTACTTC. Translation gives CASSPGTGAWEQYF.

The V and J genes are TRBV14 and TRBJ1-4; D possibly corresponds to TRBD1 (6 bases). The CDR3 consists of 14 residues. Trimming cost V 4 bases and J 7 bases, with 13 bases left between them. Per germline, CDR1 SGHDN and CDR2 FVKESK. CDR3 DNA sequence: TGTGCCAGCAGCCCGGGGGGGGGCCGTGAAAAACTGTTTTTT. Encoded protein: CASSPGGGREKLFF. Looking up the rest from reference TRBV14 and TRBJ1-4 gives the full variable domain: EAGVTQFPSHSVIEKGQTVTLRCDPISGHDNLYWYRRVMGKEIKFLLHFVKESKQDESGMPNNRFLAERTGGTYSTLKVQPAELEDSGVYFCASSPGGGREKLFFGSGTQLSVL.

J is TRBJ2-7 and V is TRBV4-3, with D perhaps matching TRBD2 (7 bases). The germline V gene encodes CDR1 LGHNA and CDR2 YSLEER. With 4 bases removed from V and 5 bases from J, the gap between germline ends came to 9 bases. The CDR3 is made up of 12 amino acids. The CDR3 loop is CASSPGGHEQYF. For the CDR3, the DNA is TGCGCCAGCAGCCCCGGGGGGCACGAGCAGTACTTC.

The CDR3: CASSLGDRGGKNIQYF. The CDR3 DNA is TGTGCCAGCAGTTTGGGGGACAGGGGAGGCAAAAACATTCAGTACTTC. This sequence joins TRBV27 and TRBJ2-4, with 10 bases fitting TRBD1. The CDR3 is made up of 16 amino acids. Trimming took 3 bases from V and 3 from J; bases not matched to a gene: 5. Germline CDR1 is MNHEY and CDR2 is SMNVEV (reference sequence).

The chain combines TRBV27 with TRBJ1-5; D is unresolved. CDR1 is MNHEY and CDR2 is SMNVEV in the germline V gene (reference sequence). Trimming took 2 bases from V and 0 from J, leaving 17 bases between them. The CDR3 loop spans 18 amino acids. CDR3 residues: CASSLGSGPINSNQPQHF. CDR3 sequence (DNA): TGTGCCAGCAGTTTAGGCAGCGGACCAATTAATAGCAATCAGCCCCAGCATTTT.

The chain joins TRBV7-2 to TRBJ1-3; weak D call: TRBD1 (5 bases). Germline values: CDR1 SGHTA, CDR2 FQGNSA. The length of the CDR3 is 16 residues. The germline V and J ends were trimmed by 2 bases and 0 bases, with 11 bases remaining between them. This CDR3 is CASSLFQGNSGNTIYF. The CDR3 region has the DNA TGTGCCAGCAGCTTATTCCAGGGCAACTCTGGAAACACCATATATTTT. Together with reference TRBV7-2 and TRBJ1-3, the CDR3 gives the full variable domain: GAGVSQSPSNKVTEKGKDVELRCDPISGHTALYWYRQSLGQGLEFLIYFQGNSAPDKSGLPSDRFSAERTGGSVSTLTIQRTQQEDSAVYLCASSLFQGNSGNTIYFGEGSWLTVV.

V gene TRBV28 combines with J gene TRBJ1-5; 7 bases map to TRBD1. Per the germline V gene, CDR1 is MDHEN and CDR2 is SYDVKM. The CDR3 extends over 16 amino acids. V shed 6 bases and J 4 bases; nucleotides not matched to a gene: 12. The CDR3 bases are TGTGCCAGCAGCCTAAGCTCGGACAGGAAGAATCAGCCCCAGCATTTT. Translation: CASSLSSDRKNQPQHF.

V and J are TRBV12-3 or TRBV12-4 and TRBJ2-7; 10 positions agree with TRBD1. V was clipped by 8 bases and J by 10 bases; unmatched bases: 5. The CDR3 is 11 residues long. The CDR3 sequence: CASAGQGIQYF. CDR3 bases: TGTGCCAGCGCGGGACAGGGGATCCAGTACTTC.

This clone was observed a few times. The chain combines TRBV5-1 with TRBJ2-2, with D unclear. The CDR3 spans 15 residues. Germline V gives CDR1 SGHRS, CDR2 YFSETQ. V was shortened by 0 bases and J by 5 bases, with 11 bases between the two germline ends. CDR3 loop: CASSLAPRQTGELFF. CDR3 nucleotide sequence: TGCGCCAGCAGCTTGGCCCCCAGGCAGACCGGGGAGCTGTTTTTT. The full variable domain, its missing parts supplied by reference TRBV5-1 and TRBJ2-2, is KAGVTQTPRYLIKTRGQQVTLSCSPISGHRSVSWYQQTPGQGLQFLFEYFSETQRNKGNFPGRFSGRQFSNSRSEMNVSTLELGDSALYLCASSLAPRQTGELFFGEGSRLTVL.

The chain joins TRBV28 to TRBJ1-1; 8 bases agree with TRBD1. Germline V gives CDR1 MDHEN, CDR2 SYDVKM. The CDR3 contains 15 residues. After removal of 9 bases from V and 4 bases from J, the junction contained 13 bases not matched to a gene. CDR3 DNA: TGTGCCAGTTTCACTGGACAGGGAATTGGCACTGAAGCTTTCTTT. This gives the protein CASFTGQGIGTEAFF.

J is TRBJ1-1 and V is TRBV7-2; D is unresolved. From germline, CDR1 is SGHTA and CDR2 FQGNSA. Trimming cost V 6 bases and J 10 bases, with 18 bases left between them. The CDR3 spans 13 residues. The CDR3 sequence is CASSSNQEEAAFF. The CDR3 coding sequence is TGTGCCAGCAGTTCTAACCAGGAGGAGGCAGCTTTCTTT.

This chain joins TRBV19 and TRBJ2-5, with D tentatively TRBD1 (5 bases). Trimming removed 3 bases at V and 5 bases at J, with 13 bases between. Germline loops: CDR1 LNHDA, CDR2 SQIVND (reference sequence). The CDR3 length is 14 residues. CDR3 DNA: TGTGCCAGTAGTATCGACAGCTCGAGGGAGACCCAGTACTTC. Residues: CASSIDSSRETQYF.

This clone has a single count. V usage is TRBV5-1 and J usage is TRBJ2-7; 9 nucleotides agree with TRBD1. Germline V gives CDR1 SGHRS, CDR2 YFSETQ. CDR3 length equals 14 residues. V was clipped by 3 bases and J by 6 bases; unmatched bases: 7. The CDR3 loop is CASSWRDRDGEQYF. In DNA form, the CDR3 reads TGCGCCAGCAGCTGGCGGGACAGGGACGGCGAGCAGTACTTC.

The chain carries TRBV19 and TRBJ1-2, with 9 nucleotides matching TRBD1. The ends lost 6 bases at V and 7 bases at J; junction bases unmatched: 12. The CDR3 is made up of 15 amino acids. Per the germline V gene, CDR1 is LNHDA and CDR2 is SQIVND (reference sequence). CDR3 amino acids: CASRDGQGSSGGYTF. CDR3 in DNA: TGTGCCAGTAGGGATGGACAGGGGAGTTCTGGTGGCTACACCTTC.

The chain carries TRBV11-2 and TRBJ1-2; TRBD1 aligns across 7 bases. Per germline, CDR1 SGHAT and CDR2 FQNNGV. This CDR3 has 16 residues. Trimming at V came to 2 bases and at J to 7 bases, leaving 13 bases not matched to a gene. As DNA, the CDR3 is TGTGCCAGCAGCTTAAGTGGCCGAGGGGGCGGTGGTGGCTACACCTTC. It specifies CASSLSGRGGGGGYTF.